A selection of T cell receptor beta chains follows, all from one sample in a study of spatial heterogeneity in lung cancer. MiXCR, run by TCRdb on the 5' RACE reads, gives a single entry per CDR3 protein. Of 25,000 to 35,000 distinct CDR3 sequences listed, approximately 5.9% are singletons. The source material was PBMCs, sampled at follow-up. The receptors come from a female donor with early-stage non-small cell lung cancer. The CDR3 runs from the conserved cysteine through the conserved F or W. Fields, in order: D gene, V gene, clone size, J gene, CDR3 DNA, CDR3 protein. A D gene is named only where the DNA matches it firmly. Clone size is stated in some rows and not others, as once, few, many or a class when expanded.

>TRBD1|TRBV7-2|few|TRBJ1-5
TGTGCCAGCAGCGAAACAGGGGGCAAACAGCCCCAGCATTTT
CASSETGGKQPQHF
>NA|TRBV29-1|many|TRBJ2-1
TGCAGCGTGCAGGGGCTCGGCAATGAGCAGTTCTTC
CSVQGLGNEQFF
>NA|TRBV5-6|many|TRBJ2-3
TGTGCCAGCAGCTCCGTGCGGGGTACAGATACGCAGTATTTT
CASSSVRGTDTQYF
>NA|TRBV7-2|many|TRBJ2-7
TGTGCCAGCAGCTTAGAAGGACCCTCGTACGAGCAGTACTTC
CASSLEGPSYEQYF
>TRBD2|TRBV25-1|few|TRBJ2-5
TGTGCCAGCAGTCCGGGACTAGCGGGAGGAGGTGGTTCGGAGACCCAGTACTTC
CASSPGLAGGGGSETQYF
>NA|TRBV29-1|many|TRBJ2-1
TGCAGGACCCAAGTGCATGAGCAGTTCTTC
CRTQVHEQFF
>NA|TRBV12-3/TRBV12-4|many|TRBJ1-1
TGTGCCAGCAGTTTAGCCAGTAACACTGAAGCTTTCTTT
CASSLASNTEAFF
>TRBD1|TRBV19|many|TRBJ1-6
TGTGCCAGTAGTTTGACAGGGGGCTCACCCCTCCACTTT
CASSLTGGSPLHF
>NA|TRBV20-1|many|TRBJ1-3
TGCAGTGCCACGGGCCTCAACTCTGGAAACACCATATATTTT
CSATGLNSGNTIYF
>NA|TRBV10-1|many|TRBJ2-1
TGCGCCAGCCTGGGACACTCGGCCTACAATGAGCAGTTCTTC
CASLGHSAYNEQFF
>NA|TRBV20-1|many|TRBJ2-2
TGCAGTGCTAGAGCTGGTACAGGGAGCGGGGAGCTGTTTTTT
CSARAGTGSGELFF
>NA|TRBV5-1|many|TRBJ2-5
TGCGCCAGCAGCCCGGCGGGACAAGAGACCCAGTACTTC
CASSPAGQETQYF
>NA|TRBV4-3|many|TRBJ2-7
TGCGCCAGCAGCCAAGTTGTCTCTTACGAGCAGTACTTC
CASSQVVSYEQYF
>TRBD2|TRBV20-1|many|TRBJ2-1
TGCAGTGCTAGATGGCTAGCGGGGGGGCGGACCTACAATGAGCAGTTCTTC
CSARWLAGGRTYNEQFF
>TRBD1|TRBV20-1|many|TRBJ2-7
TGCAGTGCTAGAGCAGACAGGGCCGAGCAGTACTTC
CSARADRAEQYF
>NA|TRBV2|many|TRBJ1-1
TGTGCCAGCAGCGCTCTCGAGAACACTGAAGCTTTCTTT
CASSALENTEAFF
>NA|TRBV6-2/TRBV6-3|many|TRBJ1-2
TGTGCCAGCAGCCCAGGGTCAGGAACAGATCGCTACACCTTC
CASSPGSGTDRYTF
>TRBD2|TRBV9|many|TRBJ2-2
TGTGCCAGCAGCTCAGAGTCGACTAGCGGGGGGATGAACACCGGGGAGCTGTTTTTT
CASSSESTSGGMNTGELFF
>TRBD1|TRBV19|many|TRBJ1-1
TGTGCCAGTAGTTACCCAGGACAGGGGGCTACTGAAGCTTTCTTT
CASSYPGQGATEAFF
>NA|TRBV7-3|many|TRBJ1-1
TGTGCCAGCAGCTTAAAACAGTGGGGGTCCGCTTTCTTT
CASSLKQWGSAFF
>TRBD1|TRBV6-5|many|TRBJ2-7
TGTGCCAGCAGTCCAGGACAGGGGGCCTACGAGCAGTACTTC
CASSPGQGAYEQYF
>TRBD1|TRBV2|many|TRBJ1-1
TGTGCCAGCAGTGCAGACAGGGGGATGAACACTGAAGCTTTCTTT
CASSADRGMNTEAFF
>NA|TRBV5-5|many|TRBJ2-7
TGTGCCAGCAGCTTGGAAGGCAGGGGTTACGAGCAGTACTTC
CASSLEGRGYEQYF
>NA|TRBV4-1|many|TRBJ2-7
TGCGCCAGCAGCCGAGAGACAGCTACCCCCATCTACGAGCAGTACTTC
CASSRETATPIYEQYF
>NA|TRBV19|many|TRBJ2-6
TGTGCCACCGATTCCGTCTCTGGGGCCAACGTCCTGACTTTC
CATDSVSGANVLTF
>TRBD2|TRBV20-1|many|TRBJ2-3
TGCAGTGCTAGTTCGGGAGGCGGGGATACGCAGTATTTT
CSASSGGGDTQYF
>TRBD1|TRBV2|many|TRBJ2-3
TGTGCCAGCGGACCGGGACAGGGGCGCACAGATACGCAGTATTTT
CASGPGQGRTDTQYF
>NA|TRBV7-9|many|TRBJ1-2
TGTGCCAGCAGCTTAGGCACAGGGAAGGGCTATGGCTACACCTTC
CASSLGTGKGYGYTF
>NA|TRBV4-3|many|TRBJ2-7
TGCGCCAGCAGCCAAGGGTATGGGGACGGGGCCTACGAGCAGTACTTC
CASSQGYGDGAYEQYF
>TRBD1|TRBV19|NA|TRBJ1-5
TGTGCCAGCCAGGACAGGGGGAAGCAGCCCCAGCATTTT
CASQDRGKQPQHF
>NA|TRBV28|many|TRBJ2-2
TGTGCCAGCACGTCGGACCGGCTCCTTACCGGGGAGCTGTTTTTT
CASTSDRLLTGELFF
>TRBD1|TRBV6-5|few|TRBJ2-7
TGTGCCAGCAGTTACTGGGGACAGGGGAGATCTGTACTCCACGAGCAGTACTTC
CASSYWGQGRSVLHEQYF
>NA|TRBV2|many|TRBJ1-5
TGTGCCAGCAGTGAATGGGCAGGGAATCAGCCCCAGCATTTT
CASSEWAGNQPQHF